The 30 T cell receptor beta chains below were found in one sample sequenced in a study of control samples from healthy donors and cancer patients. The protocol was immunoSEQ multiplex PCR, while the TCRdb copy is restricted to in-frame clones and leaves out a portion. The table lists about 150,000 clones, over 85% of them singletons. Input material: blood. The receptors derive from a middle-aged man in good health.

The chain recombines TRBV6-1 with TRBJ1-1, with a weak D call TRBD1 (5 bases). The V gene's germline CDR1 is MNHNS and CDR2 SASEGT. The CDR3 loop spans 13 amino acids. Deletions cut 2 bases from V and 7 bases from J, with 11 bases between. This CDR3 reads CASSEFTGVEAFF. CDR3 in DNA: TGTGCCAGCAGTGAATTCACAGGAGTTGAAGCTTTCTTT.

The CDR3 DNA is TGTGCCAGCAGACTCGGACAGGGTCAAGAGACCCAGTACTTC. It yields the protein CASRLGQGQETQYF. The chain carries TRBV6-5 and TRBJ2-5; 8 nucleotides agree with TRBD1. J was trimmed by 2 bases and V by 6 bases; bases with no gene match: 5. The CDR3 is 14 residues long. CDR1 MNHEY and CDR2 SVGAGI come from the germline V gene.

This clone was recorded only once. This chain connects TRBV6-5 to TRBJ1-2; the D is unclear. CDR3 size: 13 residues. Trimming took 5 bases from V and 3 from J, leaving 10 bases between them. Germline V CDR1 and CDR2: MNHEY, SVGAGI. The CDR3 sequence: CASSPGWHYGYTF. DNA of the CDR3: TGTGCCAGCAGTCCTGGGTGGCACTATGGCTACACCTTC.

V and J are TRBV10-3 and TRBJ1-5; TRBD1 matches at 9 bases. Germline values: CDR1 ENHRY, CDR2 SYGVKD. CDR3 length equals 16 residues. V lost 2 bases and J lost 1; bases outside the gene matches: 3. In nucleotides, the CDR3 is TGTGCCATCAGTGAGCTCGGGACAGGGAGCAATCAGCCCCAGCATTTT. Its protein is CAISELGTGSNQPQHF.

This rearrangement joins TRBV5-1 to TRBJ2-3; D remains ambiguous. Trimming shortened V by 3 bases and J by 0 bases, and 2 bases separated the two germline ends. From germline, CDR1 is SGHRS and CDR2 YFSETQ. The CDR3 is made up of 12 amino acids. The chain's CDR3 is CASSWSTDTQYF. The CDR3, as DNA: TGCGCCAGCAGCTGGAGCACAGATACGCAGTATTTT.

The chain recombines TRBV2 with TRBJ2-1; possibly TRBD1 for D (6 bases). Germline V gene lookup returns CDR1 SNHLY and CDR2 FYNNEI. This CDR3 has 12 residues. With 10 bases removed from V and 1 base from J, the gap between germline ends came to 8 bases. This CDR3 is CAIGQSYNEQFF. The CDR3, as DNA: TGTGCCATAGGACAGTCCTACAATGAGCAGTTCTTC.

This chain uses TRBV28 with TRBJ1-5; D remains ambiguous. This CDR3 comprises 12 residues. V lost 2 bases, J lost 7 bases, and 6 bases lay in between. Germline CDR1 MDHEN, CDR2 SYDVKM. CDR3 loop: CASSLLEQPQHF. The CDR3 DNA sequence: TGTGCCAGCAGTTTACTCGAGCAGCCCCAGCATTTT. Variable domain in full (rest from reference TRBV28 and TRBJ1-5): DVKVTQSSRYLVKRTGEKVFLECVQDMDHENMFWYRQDPGLGLRLIYFSYDVKMKEKGDIPEGYSVSREKKERFSLILESASTNQTSMYLCASSLLEQPQHFGDGTRLSIL.

The CDR3 here is CASSLTRGRINYGYTF. CDR3 in DNA: TGTGCCAGCAGTTTAACCCGGGGACGGATAAACTATGGCTACACCTTC. The chain uses TRBV27 and TRBJ1-2, with D maybe TRBD1 (5 bases). The V gene's germline CDR1 is MNHEY and CDR2 SMNVEV (reference sequence). V lost 2 bases and J lost 2, with 15 bases in between. This CDR3 is 16 amino acids long.

The V call is TRBV29-1, the J call TRBJ1-1; unclear D gene. The CDR3 contains 10 residues. CDR1 is SQVTM, CDR2 ANQGSEA, per germline. V lost 4 bases and J 7 bases, leaving 7 bases between the germline ends. In DNA, the CDR3 is TGCAGCGTTGTGGTTCTTGAAGCTTTCTTT. This codes for CSVVVLEAFF.

This chain connects TRBV7-9 to TRBJ2-5; 7 positions agree with TRBD1. Trimming at V came to 5 bases and at J to 1 base, leaving 4 bases not matched to a gene. The CDR3 sequence is 14 residues long. Per the germline V gene, CDR1 is SEHNR and CDR2 is FQNEAQ (reference sequence). CDR3 amino acids: CASSLDRAQETQYF. Here the CDR3 DNA reads TGTGCCAGCAGCCTTGACAGGGCCCAAGAGACCCAGTACTTC.

This clone was recorded only once. The chain carries TRBV29-1 and TRBJ1-4; weak D call: TRBD1 (6 bases). Looked up from germline, CDR1 is SQVTM and CDR2 is ANQGSEA. The CDR3 consists of 14 residues. Trimming stripped 1 base from V and 7 bases from J, with 13 bases between. The CDR3 nucleotides read TGCAGCGTTGAAGTTGGGGGGGCTTTTGAAAAACTGTTTTTT. This translates into CSVEVGGAFEKLFF.

This rearrangement joins TRBV27 to TRBJ2-1; 7 bases fit TRBD2. Looked up from germline, CDR1 is MNHEY and CDR2 is SMNVEV (reference sequence). The CDR3 sequence is 15 residues long. J lost 1 base, V lost 6 bases, and 6 bases had no gene match. CDR3 in DNA: TGTGCCAGCAGCCGAGGGGAGGGTTCCTACAATGAGCAGTTCTTC. Amino acid sequence: CASSRGEGSYNEQFF.

The chain uses TRBV6-6 and TRBJ1-3; TRBD1 is a possible D gene (5 bases). There are 15 residues in the CDR3. Germline values: CDR1 MNHNY, CDR2 SVGAGI (reference sequence). V dropped 6 bases and J dropped 3 bases, with 15 bases sitting between them. DNA for the CDR3: TGTGCCAGCAGACCTCTCCAGGGTGGTGGAAACACCATATATTTT. This gives the protein CASRPLQGGGNTIYF.

The chain carries TRBV5-1 and TRBJ2-3; maybe TRBD1 (6 bases). The CDR3 spans 15 residues. Per germline, CDR1 SGHRS and CDR2 YFSETQ. V lost 6 bases, J lost 2 bases, and 16 bases lay in between. Here the CDR3 DNA reads TGCGCCAGCATGGTCCAGGGGATAACCACAGATACGCAGTATTTT. It yields the protein CASMVQGITTDTQYF.

The genes are TRBV23-1 and TRBJ1-2; a possible D gene is TRBD1 (6 bases). TRBV23-1 is sorted into the ORF group, with uncertain function. V dropped 6 bases and J dropped 0 bases, with 14 bases sitting between them. The CDR3 contains 15 residues. CDR3 DNA: TGCGCCAGCAGCTTCGGACAGTTAGCTAACTATGGCTACACCTTC. Its protein is CASSFGQLANYGYTF.

The chain has TRBV28 and TRBJ2-7, with 7 bases identical to TRBD2. J gave up 5 bases and V 8 bases, and 6 bases lay outside the gene matches. The CDR3 extends over 12 amino acids. Germline values: CDR1 MDHEN, CDR2 SYDVKM. CDR3: CASSIGGDEQYF. CDR3 DNA: TGTGCCAGCTCTATTGGGGGGGACGAGCAGTACTTC.

CDR3 DNA: TGTGCCAGCAGACTCGGGACTCACTCCTACGAGCAGTACTTC. Translating gives CASRLGTHSYEQYF. The chain recombines TRBV2 with TRBJ2-7, with TRBD2 as a possible D gene (6 bases). With 6 bases removed from V and 0 bases from J, the gap between germline ends came to 12 bases. Germline V lookup: CDR1 SNHLY, CDR2 FYNNEI. The CDR3 has 14 amino acids.

The rearrangement uses TRBV5-1 and TRBJ2-2; D is possibly TRBD1 (6 bases). The germline CDR1 and CDR2 sequences are SGHRS and YFSETQ. This CDR3 spans 15 amino acids. V was shortened by 1 base and J by 5 bases, with 12 bases between the two germline ends. The CDR3: CASSLYNRETGELFF. CDR3 nucleotide sequence: TGCGCCAGCAGCTTGTATAACAGGGAAACCGGGGAGCTGTTTTTT.

Only one count was recorded for this clone. This chain uses TRBV12-3 or TRBV12-4 with TRBJ2-3; D gene ambiguous. The V gene lost 3 bases and the J gene lost 2 bases, with 6 bases spanning the gap. This CDR3 spans 13 amino acids. The CDR3 DNA is TGTGCCAGCAGTTTTCCCAACACAGATACGCAGTATTTT. Translation gives CASSFPNTDTQYF.

The rearrangement uses TRBV5-4 and TRBJ2-1, with 10 bases fitting TRBD2. Losses at the gene ends were 0 bases for V and 7 bases for J; bases not matched to a gene: 4. The CDR3 sequence is 15 residues long. Germline V gives CDR1 SGHNT, CDR2 YYREEE (reference sequence). CDR3 nucleotides: TGTGCCAGCAGCTTGGCCCTAGCGGGGGTTAATGAGCAGTTCTTC. It is translated as CASSLALAGVNEQFF.

The chain links TRBV7-6 to TRBJ2-1; 8 bases line up with TRBD1. The CDR3 is made up of 13 amino acids. The germline V gene has CDR1 SGHVS and CDR2 FNYEAQ. With 4 bases clipped from V and 7 bases from J, the junction kept 3 bases outside the gene matches. CDR3 nucleotides: TGTGCCAGCAGCTCATACAGGGGGAATGAGCAGTTCTTC. Amino acid sequence: CASSSYRGNEQFF. Full variable domain (remainder filled in from reference TRBV7-6 and TRBJ2-1): GAGVSQSPRYKVTKRGQDVALRCDPISGHVSLYWYRQALGQGPEFLTYFNYEAQQDKSGLPNDRFSAERPEGSISTLTIQRTEQRDSAMYRCASSSYRGNEQFFGPGTRLTVL.

The rearrangement uses TRBV19 and TRBJ2-2; no clear D gene. The V gene's germline CDR1 is LNHDA and CDR2 SQIVND (reference sequence). CDR3 length: 15 residues. Trimming stripped 7 bases from V and 0 bases from J, with 12 bases between. The CDR3 DNA reads TGTGCCAGTACCCCGGTTCCCACGAACACCGGGGAGCTGTTTTTT. Protein sequence: CASTPVPTNTGELFF.

The chain couples TRBV6-5 to TRBJ2-5; 7 nucleotides line up with TRBD1. The CDR3 is 14 amino acids. V was clipped by 6 bases and J by 6 bases; unmatched bases: 10. Germline CDR1 reads MNHEY; CDR2 reads SVGAGI. CDR3 bases: TGTGCCAGCAGCCCGGACAGGCGAGGGAAGACCCAGTACTTC. Residues: CASSPDRRGKTQYF.

The chain links TRBV6-5 to TRBJ2-1; 10 nucleotides agree with TRBD2. Trimming at V came to 0 bases and at J to 9 bases, leaving 8 bases not matched to a gene. CDR3 length equals 16 residues. The germline CDR1 and CDR2 sequences are MNHEY and SVGAGI. The CDR3 protein is CASSYSMLAGGSEQFF. The CDR3 DNA is TGTGCCAGCAGTTACTCGATGTTAGCGGGAGGCAGTGAGCAGTTCTTC.

J is TRBJ1-5 and V is TRBV27; 8 bases are a match to TRBD1. V lost 5 bases to trimming and J lost 7 bases; unmatched junction nucleotides: 10. Germline V CDR1 and CDR2: MNHEY, SMNVEV (reference sequence). The CDR3 is made up of 15 amino acids. CDR3 sequence: CASSPGTGHGQPQHF. In nucleotides, the CDR3 is TGTGCCAGCAGTCCGGGGACAGGCCATGGGCAGCCCCAGCATTTT.

J is TRBJ2-1 and V is TRBV28, with TRBD2 as a possible D gene (6 bases). This CDR3 is 14 amino acids long. V lost 0 bases, J lost 7 bases, and 10 bases lay in between. Germline loops: CDR1 MDHEN, CDR2 SYDVKM. The CDR3 loop is CASSLWEGRNEQFF. CDR3 coding DNA: TGTGCCAGCAGTTTATGGGAGGGGAGAAATGAGCAGTTCTTC.

The chain is built from TRBV18 and TRBJ1-4; a weak D match, TRBD1 (5 bases). Germline CDR1 is KGHSH and CDR2 is LQKENI. This CDR3 spans 16 amino acids. V lost 2 bases to trimming and J lost 8 bases, with 18 bases between them. The DNA for the CDR3 is TGTGCCAGCTCACCAATGACAGTTAGTAGCGGAGAAAAACTGTTTTTT. It yields the protein CASSPMTVSSGEKLFF.

The chain is built from TRBV5-4 and TRBJ2-7; 9 nucleotides match TRBD1. Germline V gene sequence: CDR1 SGHNT, CDR2 YYREEE (reference sequence). The CDR3 is 14 amino acids. The J segment lost 5 bases and the V segment lost 4 bases, leaving 7 bases of the junction unmatched. The CDR3 reads CASSTRDRVHEQYF. The CDR3 bases are TGTGCCAGCAGCACCCGGGACAGGGTCCACGAGCAGTACTTC.

V gene TRBV20-1 combines with J gene TRBJ2-1; 7 bases map to TRBD1. This CDR3 comprises 16 residues. J was trimmed by 8 bases and V by 3 bases; bases with no gene match: 16. CDR1 is DFQATT and CDR2 is SNEGSKA in the germline V gene (reference sequence). As DNA, the CDR3 is TGCAGTGCTAGTAGGGCAGGGGGATCCCCACACTATGAGCAGTTCTTC. Its protein product is CSASRAGGSPHYEQFF.

The V call is TRBV5-1, the J call TRBJ2-7, with 8 nucleotides matching TRBD1. Trimming removed 0 bases from V and 0 bases from J; junction bases left unmatched: 8. The CDR3 runs to 17 residues. Germline V gene data show CDR1 as SGHRS and CDR2 as YFSETQ. CDR3 coding DNA: TGCGCCAGCAGCTTGGTAGACAGGGGAGGCCACTCCTACGAGCAGTACTTC. This gives the protein CASSLVDRGGHSYEQYF.